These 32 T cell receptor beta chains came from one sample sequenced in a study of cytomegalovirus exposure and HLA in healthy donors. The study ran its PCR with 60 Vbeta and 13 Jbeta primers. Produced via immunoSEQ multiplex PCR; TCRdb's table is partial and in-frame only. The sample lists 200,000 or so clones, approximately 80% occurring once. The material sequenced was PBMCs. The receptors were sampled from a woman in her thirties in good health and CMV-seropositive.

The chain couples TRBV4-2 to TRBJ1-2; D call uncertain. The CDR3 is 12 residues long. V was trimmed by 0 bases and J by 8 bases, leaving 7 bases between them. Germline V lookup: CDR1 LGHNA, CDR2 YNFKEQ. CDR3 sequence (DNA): TGTGCCAGCAGCCAAGATGAGGCGGGCTACACCTTC. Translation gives CASSQDEAGYTF.

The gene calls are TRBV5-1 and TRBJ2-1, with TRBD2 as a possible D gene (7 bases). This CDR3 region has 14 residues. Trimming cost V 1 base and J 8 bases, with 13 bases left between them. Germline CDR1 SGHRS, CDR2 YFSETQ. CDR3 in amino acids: CASSLFGGGDEQFF. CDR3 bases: TGCGCCAGCAGCTTGTTTGGGGGGGGCGATGAGCAGTTCTTC.

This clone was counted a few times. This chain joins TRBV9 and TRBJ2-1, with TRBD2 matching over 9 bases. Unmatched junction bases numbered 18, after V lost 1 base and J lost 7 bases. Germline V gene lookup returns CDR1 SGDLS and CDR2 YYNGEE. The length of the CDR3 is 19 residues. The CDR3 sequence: CASSVRPRGAGGPLNEQFF. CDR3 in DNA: TGTGCCAGCAGCGTAAGGCCCAGGGGGGCGGGAGGGCCGTTAAATGAGCAGTTCTTC.

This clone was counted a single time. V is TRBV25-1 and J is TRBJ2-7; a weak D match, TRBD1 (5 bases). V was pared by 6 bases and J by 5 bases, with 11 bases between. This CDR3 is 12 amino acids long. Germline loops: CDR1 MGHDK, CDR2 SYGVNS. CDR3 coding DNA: TGTGCCAGCAGAAGTCAAGGGGACGAGCAGTACTTC. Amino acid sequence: CASRSQGDEQYF.

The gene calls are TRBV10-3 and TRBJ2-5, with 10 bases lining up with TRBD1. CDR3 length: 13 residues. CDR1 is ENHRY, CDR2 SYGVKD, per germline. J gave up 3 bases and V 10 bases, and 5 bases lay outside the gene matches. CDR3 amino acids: CATGTGEEETQYF. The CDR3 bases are TGTGCCACCGGGACAGGGGAAGAAGAGACCCAGTACTTC.

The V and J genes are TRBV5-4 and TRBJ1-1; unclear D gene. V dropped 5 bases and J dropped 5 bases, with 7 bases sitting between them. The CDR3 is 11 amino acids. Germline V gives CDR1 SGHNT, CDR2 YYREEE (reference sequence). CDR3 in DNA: TGTGCCAGCAGGGGAGGGACTGAAGCTTTCTTT. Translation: CASRGGTEAFF.

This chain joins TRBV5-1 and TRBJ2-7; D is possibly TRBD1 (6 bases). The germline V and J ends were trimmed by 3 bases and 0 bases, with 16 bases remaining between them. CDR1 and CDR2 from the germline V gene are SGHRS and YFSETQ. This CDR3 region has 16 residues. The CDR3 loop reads CASSSGFWDTSYEQYF. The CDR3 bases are TGCGCCAGCAGCTCTGGTTTTTGGGACACCTCCTACGAGCAGTACTTC. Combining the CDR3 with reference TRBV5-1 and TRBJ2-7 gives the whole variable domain KAGVTQTPRYLIKTRGQQVTLSCSPISGHRSVSWYQQTPGQGLQFLFEYFSETQRNKGNFPGRFSGRQFSNSRSEMNVSTLELGDSALYLCASSSGFWDTSYEQYFGPGTRLTVT.

The DNA of the CDR3 is TGTGCCAGCAGTGACCCGTGGGGGGGTAATAATTCACCCCTCCACTTT. Translating it yields CASSDPWGGNNSPLHF. This chain connects TRBV2 to TRBJ1-6, with a possible D match to TRBD1 (5 bases). The CDR3 covers 16 residues. V lost 3 bases and J lost 5, with 14 bases in between. The V gene's germline CDR1 is SNHLY and CDR2 FYNNEI.

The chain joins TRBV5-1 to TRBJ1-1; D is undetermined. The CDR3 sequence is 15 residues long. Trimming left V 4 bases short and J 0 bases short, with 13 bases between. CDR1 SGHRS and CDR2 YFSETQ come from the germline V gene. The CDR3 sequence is CASSPLSTVNTEAFF. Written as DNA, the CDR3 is TGCGCCAGCAGCCCCCTTAGTACGGTGAACACTGAAGCTTTCTTT. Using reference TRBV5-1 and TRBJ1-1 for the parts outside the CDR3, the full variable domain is KAGVTQTPRYLIKTRGQQVTLSCSPISGHRSVSWYQQTPGQGLQFLFEYFSETQRNKGNFPGRFSGRQFSNSRSEMNVSTLELGDSALYLCASSPLSTVNTEAFFGQGTRLTVV.

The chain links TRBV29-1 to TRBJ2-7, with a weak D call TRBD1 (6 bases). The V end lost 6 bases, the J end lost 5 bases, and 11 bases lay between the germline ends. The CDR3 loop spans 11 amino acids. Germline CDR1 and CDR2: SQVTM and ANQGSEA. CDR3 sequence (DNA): TGCAGCGTCCTCGGACAGAACGAGCAGTACTTC. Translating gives CSVLGQNEQYF.

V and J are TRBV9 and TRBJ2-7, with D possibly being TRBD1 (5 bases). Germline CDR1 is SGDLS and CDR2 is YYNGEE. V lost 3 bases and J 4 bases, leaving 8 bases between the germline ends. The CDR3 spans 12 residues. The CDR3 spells CASSDDRYEQYF. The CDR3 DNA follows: TGTGCCAGCAGCGACGACAGATACGAGCAGTACTTC.

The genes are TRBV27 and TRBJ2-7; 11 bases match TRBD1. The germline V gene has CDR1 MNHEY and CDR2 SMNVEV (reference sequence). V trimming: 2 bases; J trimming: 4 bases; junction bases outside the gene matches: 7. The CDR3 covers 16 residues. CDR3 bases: TGTGCCAGCAGTTTACCGACCGGGACAGGGGGTTACGAGCAGTACTTC. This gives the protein CASSLPTGTGGYEQYF.

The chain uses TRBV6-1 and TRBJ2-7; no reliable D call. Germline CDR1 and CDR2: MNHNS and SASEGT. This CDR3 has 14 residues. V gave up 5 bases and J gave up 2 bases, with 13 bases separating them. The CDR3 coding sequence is TGTGCCAGCAGTCAGCGCCAAGTAGCCTACGAGCAGTACTTC. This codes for CASSQRQVAYEQYF.

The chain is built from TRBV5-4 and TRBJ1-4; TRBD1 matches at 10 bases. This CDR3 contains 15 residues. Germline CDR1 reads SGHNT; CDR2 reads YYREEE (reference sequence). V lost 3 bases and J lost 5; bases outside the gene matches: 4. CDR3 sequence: CASSSPGQGNEKLFF. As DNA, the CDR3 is TGTGCCAGCAGCTCACCGGGACAGGGGAATGAAAAACTGTTTTTT.

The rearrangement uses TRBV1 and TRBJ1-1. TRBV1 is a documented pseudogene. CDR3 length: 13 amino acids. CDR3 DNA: TGCACCAGCAGCCAAGCTCGGAACACTGAAGCTTTCTTT. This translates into CTSSQARNTEAFF.

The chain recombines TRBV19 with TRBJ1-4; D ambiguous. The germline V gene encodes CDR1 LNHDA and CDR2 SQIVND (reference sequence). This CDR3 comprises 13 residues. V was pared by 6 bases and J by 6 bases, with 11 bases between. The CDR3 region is CASSRNVHEKLFF. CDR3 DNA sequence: TGTGCCAGTAGCAGGAACGTGCATGAAAAACTGTTTTTT.

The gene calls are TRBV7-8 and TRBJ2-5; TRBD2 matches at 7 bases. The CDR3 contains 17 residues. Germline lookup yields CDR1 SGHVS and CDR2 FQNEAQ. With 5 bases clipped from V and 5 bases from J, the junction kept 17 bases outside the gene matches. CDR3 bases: TGTGCCAGCAGCCCCTCTCTGTCGGCAGGGAGGGGTGAGACCCAGTACTTC. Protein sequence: CASSPSLSAGRGETQYF.

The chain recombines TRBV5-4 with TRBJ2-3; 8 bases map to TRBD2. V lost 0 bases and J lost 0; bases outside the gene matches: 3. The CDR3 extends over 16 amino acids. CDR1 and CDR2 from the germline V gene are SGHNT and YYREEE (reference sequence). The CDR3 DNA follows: TGTGCCAGCAGCTTGGGCGGGAGGACTAGCACAGATACGCAGTATTTT. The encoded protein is CASSLGGRTSTDTQYF.

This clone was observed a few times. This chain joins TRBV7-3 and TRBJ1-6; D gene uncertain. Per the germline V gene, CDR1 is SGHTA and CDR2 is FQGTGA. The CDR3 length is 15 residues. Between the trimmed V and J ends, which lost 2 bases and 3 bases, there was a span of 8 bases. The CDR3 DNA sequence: TGTGCCAGCAGCTTAGACAAAGACTATAATTCACCCCTCCACTTT. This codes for CASSLDKDYNSPLHF.

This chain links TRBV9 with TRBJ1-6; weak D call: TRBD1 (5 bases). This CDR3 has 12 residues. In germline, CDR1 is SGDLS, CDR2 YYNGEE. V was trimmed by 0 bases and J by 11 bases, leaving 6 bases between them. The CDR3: CASSVEGAPLHF. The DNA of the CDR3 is TGTGCCAGCAGCGTAGAAGGGGCACCCCTCCACTTT.

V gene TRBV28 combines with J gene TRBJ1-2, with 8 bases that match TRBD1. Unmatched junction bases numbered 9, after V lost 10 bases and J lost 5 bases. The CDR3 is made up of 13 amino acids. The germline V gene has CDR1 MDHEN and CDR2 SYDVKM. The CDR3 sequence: CATLQGGLYGYTF. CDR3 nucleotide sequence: TGTGCCACCTTACAGGGGGGACTTTATGGCTACACCTTC.

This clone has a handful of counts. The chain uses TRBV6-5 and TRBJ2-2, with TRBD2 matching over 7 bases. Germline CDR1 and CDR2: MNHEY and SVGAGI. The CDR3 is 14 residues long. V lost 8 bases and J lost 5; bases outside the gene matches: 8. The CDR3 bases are TGTGCCAGCGCGCCTAGCGGATTAACCGGGGAGCTGTTTTTT. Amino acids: CASAPSGLTGELFF.

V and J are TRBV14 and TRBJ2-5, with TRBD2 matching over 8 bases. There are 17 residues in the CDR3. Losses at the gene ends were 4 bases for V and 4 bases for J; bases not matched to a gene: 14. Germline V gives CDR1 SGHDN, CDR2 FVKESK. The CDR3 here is CASSPRSGLGMGETQYF. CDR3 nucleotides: TGTGCCAGCAGCCCGCGCTCGGGACTAGGTATGGGAGAGACCCAGTACTTC. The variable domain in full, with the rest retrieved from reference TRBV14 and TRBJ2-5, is EAGVTQFPSHSVIEKGQTVTLRCDPISGHDNLYWYRRVMGKEIKFLLHFVKESKQDESGMPNNRFLAERTGGTYSTLKVQPAELEDSGVYFCASSPRSGLGMGETQYFGPGTRLLVL.

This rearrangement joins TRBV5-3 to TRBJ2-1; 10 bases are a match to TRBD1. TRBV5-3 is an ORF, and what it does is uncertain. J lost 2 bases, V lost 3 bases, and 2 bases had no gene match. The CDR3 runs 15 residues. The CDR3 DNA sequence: TGTGCCAGAAGCTGGGACAGGGGCCCCTACAATGAGCAGTTCTTC. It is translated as CARSWDRGPYNEQFF.

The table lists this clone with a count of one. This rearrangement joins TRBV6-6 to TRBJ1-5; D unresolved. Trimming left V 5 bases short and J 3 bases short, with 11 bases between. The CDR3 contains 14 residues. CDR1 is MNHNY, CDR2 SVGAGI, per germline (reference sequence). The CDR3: CASSTAMNNQPQHF. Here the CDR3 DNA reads TGTGCCAGCAGTACTGCCATGAACAATCAGCCCCAGCATTTT.

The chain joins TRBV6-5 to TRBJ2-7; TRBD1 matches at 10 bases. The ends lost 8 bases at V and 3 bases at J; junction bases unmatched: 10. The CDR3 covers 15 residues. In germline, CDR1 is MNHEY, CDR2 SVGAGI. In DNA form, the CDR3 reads TGTGCCAGCGGATTTTTGGGACAGGGGCGCTACGAGCAGTACTTC. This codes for CASGFLGQGRYEQYF.

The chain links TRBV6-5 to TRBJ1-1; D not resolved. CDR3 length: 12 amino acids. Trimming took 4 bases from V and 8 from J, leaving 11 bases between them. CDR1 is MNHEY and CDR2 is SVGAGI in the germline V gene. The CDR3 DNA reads TGTGCCAGCAGTTCTGCGCGGGTGGAAGCTTTCTTT. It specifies CASSSARVEAFF.

CDR3 nucleotides: TGTGCCAGCAGCGTAAGTCCGACGGGGAACACTGAAGCTTTCTTT. Translating it yields CASSVSPTGNTEAFF. V is TRBV9 and J is TRBJ1-1; D not resolved. V was shortened by 1 base and J by 1 base, with 11 bases between the two germline ends. This CDR3 is 15 amino acids long. Germline V gives CDR1 SGDLS, CDR2 YYNGEE.

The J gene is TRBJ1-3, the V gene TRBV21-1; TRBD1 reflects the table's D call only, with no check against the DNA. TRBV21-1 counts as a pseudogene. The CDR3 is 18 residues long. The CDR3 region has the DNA TGTGCCAGCAGCCAAATGGAACAGGGTGCCAACTCTGGAAACACCATATATTTT. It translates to CASSQMEQGANSGNTIYF.

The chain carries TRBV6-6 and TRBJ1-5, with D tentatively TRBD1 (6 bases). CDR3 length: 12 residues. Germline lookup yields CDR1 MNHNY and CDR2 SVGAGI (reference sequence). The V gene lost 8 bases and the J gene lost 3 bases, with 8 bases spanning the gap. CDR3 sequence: CASQGPNQPQHF. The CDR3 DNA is TGTGCCAGCCAGGGGCCCAATCAGCCCCAGCATTTT.

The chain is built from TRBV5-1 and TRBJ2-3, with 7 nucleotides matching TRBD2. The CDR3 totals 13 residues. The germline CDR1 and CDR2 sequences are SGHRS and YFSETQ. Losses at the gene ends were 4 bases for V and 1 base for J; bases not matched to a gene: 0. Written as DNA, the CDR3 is TGCGCCAGCAGCCGGGGGGGCACAGATACGCAGTATTTT. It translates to CASSRGGTDTQYF.

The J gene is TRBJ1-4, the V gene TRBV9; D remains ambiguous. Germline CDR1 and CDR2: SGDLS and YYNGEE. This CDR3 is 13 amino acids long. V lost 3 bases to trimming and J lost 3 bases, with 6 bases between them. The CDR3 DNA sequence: TGTGCCAGCAGCGCGCGCCCTAATGAAAAACTGTTTTTT. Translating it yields CASSARPNEKLFF.